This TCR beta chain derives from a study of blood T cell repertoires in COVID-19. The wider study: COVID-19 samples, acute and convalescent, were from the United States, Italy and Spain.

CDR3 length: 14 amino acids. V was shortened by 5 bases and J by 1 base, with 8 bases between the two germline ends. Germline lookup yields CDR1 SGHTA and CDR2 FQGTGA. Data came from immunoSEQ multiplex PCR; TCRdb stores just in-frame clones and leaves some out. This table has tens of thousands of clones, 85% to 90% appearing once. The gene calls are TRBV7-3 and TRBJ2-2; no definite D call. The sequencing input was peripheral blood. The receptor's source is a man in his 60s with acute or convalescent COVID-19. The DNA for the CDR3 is TGTGCCAGCAGCCCCCGACAGAACACCGGGGAGCTGTTTTTT. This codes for CASSPRQNTGELFF.